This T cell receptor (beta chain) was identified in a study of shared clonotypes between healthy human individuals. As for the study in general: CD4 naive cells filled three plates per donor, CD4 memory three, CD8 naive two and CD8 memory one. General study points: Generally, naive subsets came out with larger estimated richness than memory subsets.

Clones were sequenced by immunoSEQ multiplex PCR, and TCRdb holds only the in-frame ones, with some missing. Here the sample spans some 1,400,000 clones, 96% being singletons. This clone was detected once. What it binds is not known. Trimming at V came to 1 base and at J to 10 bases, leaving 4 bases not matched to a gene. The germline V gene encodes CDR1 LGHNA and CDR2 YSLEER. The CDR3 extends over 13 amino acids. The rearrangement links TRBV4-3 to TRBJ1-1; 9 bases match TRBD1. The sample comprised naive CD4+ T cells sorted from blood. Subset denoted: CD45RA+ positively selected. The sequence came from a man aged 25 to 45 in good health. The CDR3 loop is CASSQGDRVGAFF. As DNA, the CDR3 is TGCGCCAGCAGCCAAGGGGACAGGGTCGGAGCTTTCTTT.